This TCR beta chain was sequenced in a study of blood T cell repertoires in COVID-19. About the study: Samples taken during acute and convalescent COVID-19 were collected in the United States, Italy and Spain. From T cells, B-cell-depleted T cells, or PBMCs came the material, which was cDNA or gDNA.

The length of the CDR3 is 17 residues. V lost 0 bases and J lost 2, with 15 bases in between. The V gene's germline CDR1 is SGDLS and CDR2 YYNGEE. In the original workflow: Reference gene primer amplification gave nucleated cell count estimates. Sequenced by immunoSEQ multiplex PCR; TCRdb stores in-frame clones only, minus some. The V and J calls and the clone size are those of that table, but D and trimming were determined from the DNA. The table has some 120,000 clones, 79% seen once; the top ten hold about 40%. The V gene is TRBV9, the J gene TRBJ1-3; D is unresolved. The sequence came from a man aged 40-55 years with active or convalescent COVID-19. Sequencing was done on a sample of peripheral blood. CDR3: CASSVAPNRQTGNTIYF. The CDR3 nucleotides read TGTGCCAGCAGCGTAGCTCCTAATCGACAAACTGGAAACACCATATATTTT.